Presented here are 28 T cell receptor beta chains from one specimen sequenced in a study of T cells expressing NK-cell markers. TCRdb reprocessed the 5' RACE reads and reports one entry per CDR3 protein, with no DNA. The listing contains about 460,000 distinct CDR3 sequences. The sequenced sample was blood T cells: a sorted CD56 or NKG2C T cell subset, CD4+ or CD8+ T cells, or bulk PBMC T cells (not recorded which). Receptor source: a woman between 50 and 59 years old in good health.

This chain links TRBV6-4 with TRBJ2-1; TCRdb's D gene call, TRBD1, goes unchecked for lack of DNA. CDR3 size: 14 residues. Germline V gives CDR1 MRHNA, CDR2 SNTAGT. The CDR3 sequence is CASSKGQGSYEQFF.

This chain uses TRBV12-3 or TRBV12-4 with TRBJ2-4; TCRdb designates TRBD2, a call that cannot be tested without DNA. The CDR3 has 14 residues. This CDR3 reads CALDRGLVKNIQYF.

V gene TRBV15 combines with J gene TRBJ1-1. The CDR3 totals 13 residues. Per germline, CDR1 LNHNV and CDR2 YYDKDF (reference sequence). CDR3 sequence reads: CATSRRRDTEAFF.

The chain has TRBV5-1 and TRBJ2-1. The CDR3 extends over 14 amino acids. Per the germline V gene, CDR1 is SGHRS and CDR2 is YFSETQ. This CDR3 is CASSLLWGSNEQFF.

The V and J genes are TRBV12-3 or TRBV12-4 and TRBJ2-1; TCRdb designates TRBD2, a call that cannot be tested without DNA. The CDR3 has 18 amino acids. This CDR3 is CASRALAGAPGSYNEQFF.

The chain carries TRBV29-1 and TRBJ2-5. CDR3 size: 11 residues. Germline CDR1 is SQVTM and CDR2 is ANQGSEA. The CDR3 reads CSVSFDVAQYF.

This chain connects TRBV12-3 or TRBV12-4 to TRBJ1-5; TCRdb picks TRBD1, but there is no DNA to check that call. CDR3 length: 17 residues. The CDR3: CASSQYRGGLSNQPQHF.

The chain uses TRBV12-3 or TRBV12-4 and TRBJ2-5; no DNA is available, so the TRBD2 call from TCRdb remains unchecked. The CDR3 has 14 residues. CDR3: CASRWTRRQGTQYF.

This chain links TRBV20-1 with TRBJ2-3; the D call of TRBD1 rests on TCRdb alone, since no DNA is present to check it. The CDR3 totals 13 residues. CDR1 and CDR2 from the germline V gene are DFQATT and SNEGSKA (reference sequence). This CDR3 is CSASNRGADTQYF.

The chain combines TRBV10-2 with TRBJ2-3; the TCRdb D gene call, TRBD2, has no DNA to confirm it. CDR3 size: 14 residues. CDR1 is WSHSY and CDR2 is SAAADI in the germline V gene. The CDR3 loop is CASRLAGPTDTQYF.

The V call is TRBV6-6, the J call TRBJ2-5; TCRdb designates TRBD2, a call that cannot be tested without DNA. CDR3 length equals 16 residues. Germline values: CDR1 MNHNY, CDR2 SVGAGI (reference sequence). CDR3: CASSDRTSGLQETQYF.

CDR3 protein: CASSLRPVDEQFF. This chain connects TRBV7-7 to TRBJ2-1. CDR3 length: 13 amino acids. In germline, CDR1 is SSHAT, CDR2 FNYEAQ (reference sequence).

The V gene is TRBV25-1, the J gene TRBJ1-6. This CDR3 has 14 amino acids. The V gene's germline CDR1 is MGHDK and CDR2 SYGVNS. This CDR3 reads CASSEFTVNSPLHF.

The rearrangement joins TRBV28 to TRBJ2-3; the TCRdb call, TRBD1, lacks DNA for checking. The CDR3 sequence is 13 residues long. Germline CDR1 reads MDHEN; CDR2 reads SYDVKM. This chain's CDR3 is CASSPPGVDTQYF.

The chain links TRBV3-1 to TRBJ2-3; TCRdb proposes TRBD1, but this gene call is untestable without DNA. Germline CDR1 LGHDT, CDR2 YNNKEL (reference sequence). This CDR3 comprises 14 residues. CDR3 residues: CASSPRTGGSTQYF.

CDR3 region: CASSLSMGLGLQRTYEQYF. The rearrangement uses TRBV27 and TRBJ2-7; TCRdb selects TRBD2, and the lack of DNA leaves this call unchecked. The CDR3 has 19 amino acids. Germline lookup yields CDR1 MNHEY and CDR2 SMNVEV (reference sequence).

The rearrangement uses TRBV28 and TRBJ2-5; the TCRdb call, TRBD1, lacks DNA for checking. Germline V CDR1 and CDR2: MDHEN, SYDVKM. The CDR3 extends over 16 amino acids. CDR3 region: CASSPTGQGARETQYF.

The CDR3 loop reads CASSPGQGAAPLHF. The chain combines TRBV18 with TRBJ1-6; TCRdb reports TRBD1, a call that lacks DNA to check it against. Germline CDR1 is KGHSH and CDR2 is LQKENI. CDR3 length: 14 amino acids.

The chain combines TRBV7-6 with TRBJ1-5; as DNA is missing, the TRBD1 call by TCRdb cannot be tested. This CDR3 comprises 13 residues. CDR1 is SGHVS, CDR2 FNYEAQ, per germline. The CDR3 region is CASSPGQQQPQHF.

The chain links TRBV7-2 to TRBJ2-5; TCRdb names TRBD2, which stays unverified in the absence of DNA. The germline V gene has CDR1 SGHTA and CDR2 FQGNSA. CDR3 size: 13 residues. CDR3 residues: CASGRAYQETQYF. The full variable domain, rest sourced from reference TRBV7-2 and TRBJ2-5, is GAGVSQSPSNKVTEKGKDVELRCDPISGHTALYWYRQSLGQGLEFLIYFQGNSAPDKSGLPSDRFSAERTGGSVSTLTIQRTQQEDSAVYLCASGRAYQETQYFGPGTRLLVL.

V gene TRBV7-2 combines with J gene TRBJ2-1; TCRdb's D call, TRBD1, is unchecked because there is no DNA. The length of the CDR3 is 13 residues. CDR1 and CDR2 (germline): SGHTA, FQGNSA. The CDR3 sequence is CASSRRGSDEQFF.

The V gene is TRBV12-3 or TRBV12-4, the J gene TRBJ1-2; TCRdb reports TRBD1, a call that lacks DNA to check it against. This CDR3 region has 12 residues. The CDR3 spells CASSPIRDGYTF.

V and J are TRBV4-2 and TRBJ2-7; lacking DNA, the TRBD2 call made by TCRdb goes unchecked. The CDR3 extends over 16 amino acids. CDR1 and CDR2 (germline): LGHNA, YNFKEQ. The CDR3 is CASSQEDRTIPYEQYF.

The CDR3 is CASTGTSVTGELFF. This chain joins TRBV2 and TRBJ2-2; TCRdb lists TRBD2, though no DNA is available to test this call. Germline V CDR1 and CDR2: SNHLY, FYNNEI. The CDR3 loop spans 14 amino acids.

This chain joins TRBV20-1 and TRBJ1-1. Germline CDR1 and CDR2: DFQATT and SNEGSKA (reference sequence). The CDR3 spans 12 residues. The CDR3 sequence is CSARKRNTEAFF.

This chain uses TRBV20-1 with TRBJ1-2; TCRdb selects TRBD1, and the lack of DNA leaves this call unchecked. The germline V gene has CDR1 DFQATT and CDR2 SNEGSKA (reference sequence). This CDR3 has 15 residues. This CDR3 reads CSASPGQGKNYGYTF.

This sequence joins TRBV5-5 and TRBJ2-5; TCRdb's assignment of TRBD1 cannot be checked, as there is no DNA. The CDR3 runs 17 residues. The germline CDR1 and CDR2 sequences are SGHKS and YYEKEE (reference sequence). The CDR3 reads CASSRGLPGQQKETQYF.

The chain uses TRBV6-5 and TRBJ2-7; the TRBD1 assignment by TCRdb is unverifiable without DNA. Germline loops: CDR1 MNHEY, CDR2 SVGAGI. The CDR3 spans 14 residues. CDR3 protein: CASSGPGTAYEQYF.